This T cell receptor (beta chain) was observed in a study of T-cell memory formation after mild COVID-19. Background on the study: TCR clusters were mostly donor specific.

The CDR3 covers 15 residues. V dropped 5 bases and J dropped 0 bases, with 12 bases sitting between them. CDR1 is KGHDR and CDR2 is SFDVKD in the germline V gene. This clonotype was counted ten times or more. Its antigen is not identified. 5'RACE with constant-segment primers yielded barcoded, UMI-tagged TCR alpha and TCR beta cDNA libraries. TCRdb independently ran MiXCR on the 5' RACE reads; one entry per CDR3 protein. The repertoire holds 500,000 to 600,000 distinct CDR3 sequences, with more than 15% as singletons. Study-level points and caveats: While clones contracting from day 15 to 85 were balanced between CD4 and CD8, later expanders leaned CD4+.

The receptor was derived from an adult woman who had mild COVID-19 (a few samples of this study predate the infection). Cell type and time point are not known. V gene TRBV24-1 combines with J gene TRBJ2-5; possibly TRBD2 for D (5 bases). Sequencing input: PBMCs or a T cell subset sorted from them (not recorded which). This CDR3 is CATSGSGPYQETQYF. The CDR3 DNA reads TGTGCCACCAGTGGAAGCGGTCCGTACCAAGAGACCCAGTACTTC.